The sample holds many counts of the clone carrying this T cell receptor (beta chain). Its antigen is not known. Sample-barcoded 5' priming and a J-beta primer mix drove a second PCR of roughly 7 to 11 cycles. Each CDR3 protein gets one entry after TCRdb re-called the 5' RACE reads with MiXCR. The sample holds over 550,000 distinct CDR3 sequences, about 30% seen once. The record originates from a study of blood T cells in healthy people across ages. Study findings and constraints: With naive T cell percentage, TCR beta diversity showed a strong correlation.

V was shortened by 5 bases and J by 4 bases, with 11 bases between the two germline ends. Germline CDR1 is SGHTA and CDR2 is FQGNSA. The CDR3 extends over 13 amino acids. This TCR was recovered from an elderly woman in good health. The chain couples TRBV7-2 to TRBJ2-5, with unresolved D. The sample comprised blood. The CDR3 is CASSPGPPETQYF. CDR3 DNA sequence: TGTGCCAGCAGCCCCGGACCCCCAGAGACCCAGTACTTC.